Shown below are 20 T cell receptor beta chains from a single sample sequenced in a study of blood T cell repertoires in COVID-19. The assay was immunoSEQ multiplex PCR, and TCRdb's table has in-frame clones only and misses some. The table lists roughly 230,000 clones, approximately 83% of them singletons. The sequenced material came from peripheral blood. Source of these receptors: a woman aged 45-60 years with acute or convalescent COVID-19.

The J gene is TRBJ1-6, the V gene TRBV3-1 (or the pseudogene TRBV3-2); D uncertain. The CDR3 totals 12 residues. The germline V gene has CDR1 LGHDT and CDR2 YNNKEL (reference sequence). V lost 0 bases, J lost 15 bases, and 9 bases lay in between. DNA for the CDR3: TGTGCCAGCAGCCAAGATAACCGGTACCTCCACTTT. Translating it yields CASSQDNRYLHF.

CDR3 sequence reads: CASSRLAGGPGAGELFF. DNA for the CDR3: TGTGCCAGCAGTCGTTTAGCGGGGGGGCCTGGGGCCGGGGAGCTGTTTTTT. This chain joins TRBV9 and TRBJ2-2, with TRBD2 matching 11 bases. V trimming: 5 bases; J trimming: 6 bases; junction bases outside the gene matches: 12. Germline V gene sequence: CDR1 SGDLS, CDR2 YYNGEE. The CDR3 covers 17 residues.

The rearrangement joins TRBV3-1 (or the pseudogene TRBV3-2) to TRBJ2-7, with a weak D call TRBD1 (6 bases). Germline CDR1 LGHDT, CDR2 YNNKEL (reference sequence). V dropped 8 bases and J dropped 0 bases, with 8 bases sitting between them. The CDR3 consists of 12 residues. The CDR3 loop is CASGQSSYEQYF. CDR3 DNA: TGTGCCAGCGGACAGTCCTCCTACGAGCAGTACTTC.

This sequence joins TRBV20-1 and TRBJ2-1, with 11 nucleotides matching TRBD2. Losses at the gene ends were 3 bases for V and 7 bases for J; bases not matched to a gene: 23. The CDR3 spans 20 residues. The V gene's germline CDR1 is DFQATT and CDR2 SNEGSKA (reference sequence). The CDR3 protein is CSASSPRGSGGASSSNEQFF. The DNA for the CDR3 is TGCAGTGCTAGTTCCCCCCGTGGTAGCGGGGGGGCCAGTTCTTCGAATGAGCAGTTCTTC.

The chain couples TRBV6-6 to TRBJ1-3, with 7 nucleotides matching TRBD1. Per germline, CDR1 MNHNY and CDR2 SVGAGI (reference sequence). Trimming at V came to 7 bases and at J to 4 bases, leaving 4 bases not matched to a gene. The CDR3 totals 13 residues. In nucleotides, the CDR3 is TGTGCCAGCAATAGACAGGGAGGAAACACCATATATTTT. Translating it yields CASNRQGGNTIYF.

The chain joins TRBV2 to TRBJ1-2, with a tentative D call TRBD1 (5 bases). Trimming stripped 1 base from V and 7 bases from J, with 10 bases between. This CDR3 comprises 13 residues. Germline V gives CDR1 SNHLY, CDR2 FYNNEI. The CDR3 sequence is CASSEGTGFGYTF. The DNA of the CDR3 is TGTGCCAGCAGTGAAGGAACAGGATTTGGCTACACCTTC.

This chain uses TRBV30 with TRBJ1-2; TRBD1 matches 10 bases. Germline lookup yields CDR1 GTSNPN and CDR2 SVGIG (reference sequence). V lost 5 bases, J lost 7 bases, and 1 base stayed unmatched. This CDR3 comprises 11 residues. The CDR3 bases are TGTGCCTGGGGGACAGGGGCTGGCTACACCTTC. Encoded protein: CAWGTGAGYTF.

The gene calls are TRBV20-1 and TRBJ2-5; 7 nucleotides match TRBD1. Trimming cost V 4 bases and J 1 base; bases outside gene matches: 6. The CDR3 sequence is 14 residues long. Per the germline V gene, CDR1 is DFQATT and CDR2 is SNEGSKA (reference sequence). The CDR3 bases are TGCAGTGCTACTGACAGGGTGGTCCAAGAGACCCAGTACTTC. Translation: CSATDRVVQETQYF.

This clone was detected only a few times. The rearrangement uses TRBV28 and TRBJ2-2; weak D call: TRBD1 (5 bases). The CDR3 is 13 amino acids. Trimming removed 10 bases at V and 6 bases at J, with 15 bases between. Germline CDR1 MDHEN, CDR2 SYDVKM. CDR3 sequence (DNA): TGTGCCATCCACCAAGGGGTTGCCGGGGAGCTGTTTTTT. Translating it yields CAIHQGVAGELFF. The full variable domain, in which reference TRBV28 and TRBJ2-2 provide the parts outside the CDR3, is DVKVTQSSRYLVKRTGEKVFLECVQDMDHENMFWYRQDPGLGLRLIYFSYDVKMKEKGDIPEGYSVSREKKERFSLILESASTNQTSMYLCAIHQGVAGELFFGEGSRLTVL.

The table lists this clone with a count of one. The chain couples TRBV28 to TRBJ2-7; D possibly corresponds to TRBD1 (6 bases). The germline V gene has CDR1 MDHEN and CDR2 SYDVKM. Between the trimmed V and J ends, which lost 2 bases and 5 bases, there was a span of 13 bases. This CDR3 region has 14 residues. Here the CDR3 DNA reads TGTGCCAGCAGTTTACCAGGGGAAGGGAACGAGCAGTACTTC. Translating it yields CASSLPGEGNEQYF.

The chain combines TRBV4-3 with TRBJ2-1; D gene uncertain. Trimming removed 0 bases at V and 4 bases at J, with 7 bases between. Germline lookup yields CDR1 LGHNA and CDR2 YSLEER. This CDR3 is built from 14 residues. CDR3 nucleotides: TGCGCCAGCAGCCAAGAGGCGGCATACAATGAGCAGTTCTTC. Translation gives CASSQEAAYNEQFF.

This chain links TRBV9 with TRBJ2-5, with 8 positions matching TRBD1. Trimming took 3 bases from V and 1 from J; bases not matched to a gene: 2. Germline assignment: CDR1 SGDLS and CDR2 YYNGEE. The CDR3 sequence is 14 residues long. CDR3 amino acids: CASSETGGQETQYF. Here the CDR3 DNA reads TGTGCCAGCAGCGAAACAGGGGGCCAAGAGACCCAGTACTTC.

The J gene is TRBJ1-2, the V gene TRBV3-1 (or the pseudogene TRBV3-2); unclear D gene. The germline V gene has CDR1 LGHDT and CDR2 YNNKEL (reference sequence). V lost 1 base, J lost 0 bases, and 6 bases lay in between. The CDR3 loop spans 14 amino acids. CDR3 nucleotide sequence: TGTGCCAGCAGCCAAGGTGCAGCTAACTATGGCTACACCTTC. Translating it yields CASSQGAANYGYTF.

The chain recombines TRBV28 with TRBJ1-5; TRBD1 matches 9 bases. Trimming cost V 8 bases and J 4 bases; bases outside gene matches: 3. The CDR3 totals 13 residues. Germline CDR1 reads MDHEN; CDR2 reads SYDVKM. The CDR3 spells CASWDRANQPQHF. The CDR3 DNA reads TGTGCCAGCTGGGACAGGGCGAATCAGCCCCAGCATTTT.

The chain has TRBV9 and TRBJ2-2; possibly TRBD2 for D (6 bases). Germline V CDR1 and CDR2: SGDLS, YYNGEE. This CDR3 spans 15 amino acids. Trimming took 6 bases from V and 4 from J, leaving 16 bases between them. The CDR3 loop reads CASNGGLGGTGELFF. The DNA for the CDR3 is TGTGCCAGCAATGGAGGGCTAGGCGGCACCGGGGAGCTGTTTTTT.

CDR3 bases: TGTGCCAGCAGTTTCGGGGTCTCAAGTGAAAAACTGTTTTTT. This codes for CASSFGVSSEKLFF. V and J are TRBV27 and TRBJ1-4, with no clear D. Per the germline V gene, CDR1 is MNHEY and CDR2 is SMNVEV (reference sequence). V lost 3 bases, J lost 7 bases, and 12 bases lay in between. The CDR3 covers 14 residues.

This rearrangement joins TRBV5-1 to TRBJ2-7; 9 bases are shared with TRBD1. Trimming cost V 0 bases and J 3 bases; bases outside gene matches: 4. Germline V gene sequence: CDR1 SGHRS, CDR2 YFSETQ. The CDR3 is 15 amino acids. CDR3: CASSLAGQGIYEQYF. The CDR3 DNA is TGCGCCAGCAGCTTGGCGGGACAGGGTATCTACGAGCAGTACTTC.

The V and J genes are TRBV18 and TRBJ1-6; TRBD1 matches 7 bases. Germline V CDR1 and CDR2: KGHSH, LQKENI. This CDR3 is built from 15 residues. J was trimmed by 7 bases and V by 3 bases; bases with no gene match: 6. This CDR3 reads CASSPDRARNSPLHF. The CDR3, as DNA: TGTGCCAGCTCACCCGACAGGGCGAGAAATTCACCCCTCCACTTT.

V is TRBV3-1 (or the pseudogene TRBV3-2) and J is TRBJ1-3; 7 positions match TRBD1. CDR3 length: 14 residues. J lost 8 bases, V lost 1 base, and 5 bases had no gene match. CDR1 is LGHDT, CDR2 YNNKEL, per germline (reference sequence). The CDR3 is CASSQGQGGYTIYF. CDR3 nucleotide sequence: TGTGCCAGCAGCCAAGGCCAGGGGGGTTACACCATATATTTT.

For the CDR3, the DNA is TGTGCCATCAGTGGACAGGGTGGTGGCTACACCTTC. Translation: CAISGQGGGYTF. The J gene is TRBJ1-2, the V gene TRBV10-3; the match to TRBD1 covers 7 bases. The germline gives CDR1 ENHRY, CDR2 SYGVKD. The CDR3 sequence is 12 residues long. With V trimmed by 4 bases and J by 7 bases, 3 bases remained unmatched.